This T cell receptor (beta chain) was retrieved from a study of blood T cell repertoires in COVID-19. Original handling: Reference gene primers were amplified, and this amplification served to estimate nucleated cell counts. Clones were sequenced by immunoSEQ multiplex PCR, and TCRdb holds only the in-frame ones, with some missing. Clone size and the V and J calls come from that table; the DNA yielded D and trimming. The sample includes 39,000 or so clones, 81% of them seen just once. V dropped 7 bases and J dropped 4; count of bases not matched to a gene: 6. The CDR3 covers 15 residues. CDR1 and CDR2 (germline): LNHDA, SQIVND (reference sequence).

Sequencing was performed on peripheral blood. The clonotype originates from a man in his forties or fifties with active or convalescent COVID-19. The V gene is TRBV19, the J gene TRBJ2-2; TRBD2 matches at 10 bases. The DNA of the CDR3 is TGTGCCAGTATGACTAGCGGGTGGTTCACCGGGGAGCTGTTTTTT. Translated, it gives CASMTSGWFTGELFF.